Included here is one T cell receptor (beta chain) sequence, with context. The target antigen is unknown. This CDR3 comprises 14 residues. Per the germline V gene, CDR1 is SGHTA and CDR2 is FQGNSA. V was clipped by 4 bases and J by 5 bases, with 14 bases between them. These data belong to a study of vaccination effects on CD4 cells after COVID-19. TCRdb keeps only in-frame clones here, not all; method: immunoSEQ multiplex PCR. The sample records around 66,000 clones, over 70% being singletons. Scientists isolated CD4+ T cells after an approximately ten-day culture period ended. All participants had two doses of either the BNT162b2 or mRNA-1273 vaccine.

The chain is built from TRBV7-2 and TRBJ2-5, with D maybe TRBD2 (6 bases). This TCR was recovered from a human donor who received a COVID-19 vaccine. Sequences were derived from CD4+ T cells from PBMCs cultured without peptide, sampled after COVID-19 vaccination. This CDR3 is CASSSAGPGETQYF. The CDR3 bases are TGTGCCAGCAGCTCCGCGGGGCCCGGGGAGACCCAGTACTTC.